These 25 T cell receptor beta chains were all obtained from the same sample, sequenced in a study of shared clonotypes between healthy human individuals. Measured with immunoSEQ multiplex PCR; TCRdb has only the in-frame clones, and not every one. Of millions of clones listed, roughly 94% are singletons. Sequencing was performed on naive CD4+ T cells sorted from blood. This sample's subset: CD45RA+ positively selected. The receptors shown here come from a man younger than 35 in good health.

The chain employs TRBV5-1 and TRBJ2-3; TRBD2 might be the D (6 bases). The CDR3 is 15 residues long. Looked up from germline, CDR1 is SGHRS and CDR2 is YFSETQ. Between the trimmed V and J ends, which lost 0 bases and 5 bases, there was a span of 13 bases. The CDR3 DNA follows: TGCGCCAGCAGCTTGGCCGGGGGTCTGATAGATACGCAGTATTTT. Translation: CASSLAGGLIDTQYF.

The CDR3 loop reads CASSLREGANSPLHF. For the CDR3, the DNA is TGTGCCAGCAGCTTAAGGGAGGGGGCGAATTCACCCCTCCACTTT. The chain combines TRBV7-9 with TRBJ1-6, with 7 bases matching TRBD1. Germline CDR1 and CDR2: SEHNR and FQNEAQ (reference sequence). V was pared by 2 bases and J by 7 bases, with 5 bases of the junction left unmatched. There are 15 residues in the CDR3. The full variable domain, rest sourced from reference TRBV7-9 and TRBJ1-6, is DTGVSQNPRHKITKRGQNVTFRCDPISEHNRLYWYRQTLGQGPEFLTYFQNEAQLEKSRLLSDRFSAERPKGSFSTLEIQRTEQGDSAMYLCASSLREGANSPLHFGNGTRLTVT.

In the case of this clone: This CDR3 is also generated by other DNA sequences in the sample. The chain joins TRBV29-1 to TRBJ2-7; D gene unclear. The CDR3 totals 11 residues. V was cut by 4 bases and J by 1 base, with 5 bases left in between. CDR1 is SQVTM, CDR2 ANQGSEA, per germline. Written as DNA, the CDR3 is TGCAGCGTTGTAGGATCCTACGAGCAGTACTTC. This codes for CSVVGSYEQYF.

As concerns this clone: The same CDR3 arises from other DNA sequences in this sample as well. CDR3 nucleotides: TGTGCCATCAGTGAGAGCGCCCAAGAGACCCAGTACTTC. Encoded protein: CAISESAQETQYF. The rearrangement uses TRBV10-3 and TRBJ2-5; D unclear. CDR1 and CDR2 (germline): ENHRY, SYGVKD. Trimming removed 2 bases from V and 1 base from J, with 5 bases in between. The CDR3 contains 13 residues.

The V call is TRBV30, the J call TRBJ1-4; D possibly corresponds to TRBD1 (5 bases). Germline V CDR1 and CDR2: GTSNPN, SVGIG (reference sequence). V was cut by 0 bases and J by 3 bases, with 11 bases left in between. The CDR3 is 15 amino acids. The CDR3 is CAWSVGIRANEKLFF. The CDR3 DNA follows: TGTGCCTGGAGTGTAGGTATCAGGGCTAATGAAAAACTGTTTTTT.

J is TRBJ2-3 and V is TRBV25-1, with 7 bases aligning to TRBD2. CDR1 and CDR2 (germline): MGHDK, SYGVNS. V shed 3 bases and J 8 bases; nucleotides not matched to a gene: 2. The CDR3 contains 12 residues. The CDR3 is CASSDRLATQYF. DNA of the CDR3: TGTGCCAGCAGTGACCGACTAGCTACGCAGTATTTT.

This clone was found once. The rearrangement uses TRBV27 and TRBJ2-3, with TRBD2 matching over 8 bases. Germline V CDR1 and CDR2: MNHEY, SMNVEV (reference sequence). V lost 5 bases and J lost 5; bases outside the gene matches: 9. The CDR3 is 15 amino acids. The CDR3 protein is CASSLLGLVKDTQYF. In DNA form, the CDR3 reads TGTGCCAGCAGTCTCTTGGGACTAGTCAAAGATACGCAGTATTTT.

A single count supports this clone. This rearrangement joins TRBV6-1 to TRBJ1-2, with TRBD1 identical over 9 bases. V lost 0 bases to trimming and J lost 8 bases; unmatched junction nucleotides: 10. The CDR3 is made up of 16 amino acids. Germline V gene data show CDR1 as MNHNS and CDR2 as SASEGT. The CDR3 is CASSEAFGQGKGGYTF. CDR3 DNA: TGTGCCAGCAGTGAAGCTTTTGGACAGGGGAAGGGAGGCTACACCTTC.

This clone was detected only once. This chain uses TRBV2 with TRBJ1-5; 7 nucleotides match TRBD1. The ends lost 5 bases at V and 0 bases at J; junction bases unmatched: 4. Germline V gene data show CDR1 as SNHLY and CDR2 as FYNNEI. The CDR3 is 15 amino acids. As DNA, the CDR3 is TGTGCCAGCAGTTGGGACAGTGATAGCAATCAGCCCCAGCATTTT. The encoded protein is CASSWDSDSNQPQHF.

The J gene is TRBJ2-5, the V gene TRBV5-4; 8 bases match TRBD1. V was clipped by 3 bases and J by 7 bases; unmatched bases: 8. CDR3 length equals 14 residues. Germline V gene sequence: CDR1 SGHNT, CDR2 YYREEE (reference sequence). In DNA, the CDR3 is TGTGCCAGCAGCTCGACAGGGGACGTCGGGACCCAGTACTTC. Its translation is CASSSTGDVGTQYF. Using reference TRBV5-4 and TRBJ2-5 for the parts outside the CDR3, the full variable domain is ETGVTQSPTHLIKTRGQQVTLRCSSQSGHNTVSWYQQALGQGPQFIFQYYREEENGRGNFPPRFSGLQFPNYSSELNVNALELDDSALYLCASSSTGDVGTQYFGPGTRLLVL.

The chain carries TRBV7-2 and TRBJ1-5; D not certain. The CDR3 contains 18 residues. Germline assignment: CDR1 SGHTA and CDR2 FQGNSA. V lost 4 bases and J 0 bases, leaving 19 bases between the germline ends. The CDR3 is CASSSKARTADSNQPQHF. The CDR3 coding sequence is TGTGCCAGCAGCTCAAAAGCCCGGACGGCGGATAGCAATCAGCCCCAGCATTTT.

Details on this clone: The same CDR3 is also encoded by other DNA sequences in this sample. V usage is TRBV18 and J usage is TRBJ2-7; no definite D call. The V end was cut by 3 bases, the J end by 4 bases, with 7 bases between. The germline V gene encodes CDR1 KGHSH and CDR2 LQKENI. The CDR3 is made up of 12 amino acids. The CDR3, as DNA: TGTGCCAGCTCACCTACGGAATACGAGCAGTACTTC. It codes for CASSPTEYEQYF.

This clone appeared a single time. The chain is built from TRBV5-6 and TRBJ1-5; 8 bases line up with TRBD1. The CDR3 is 16 residues long. Germline CDR1 SGHDT, CDR2 YYEEEE. With V trimmed by 3 bases and J by 7 bases, 12 bases remained unmatched. CDR3 protein: CASSSRLGQGHQPQHF. CDR3 nucleotide sequence: TGTGCCAGCAGCTCGAGACTTGGACAGGGTCACCAGCCCCAGCATTTT.

A note on this clone: Its ends do not fully match the called genes, so a read error is possible. The rearrangement uses TRBV7-9 and TRBJ2-1, with D unresolved. Germline V gene data show CDR1 as SEHNR and CDR2 as FQNEAQ (reference sequence). The CDR3 runs 11 residues. CDR3 sequence: CALGSYNEQFF. CDR3 in DNA: TGCGCGCTAGGATCCTACAATGAGCAGTTCTTC.

The chain couples TRBV18 to TRBJ1-1; D is uncertain. The CDR3 runs to 13 residues. Trimming took off 2 bases at V and 2 bases at J, with 6 bases between the two ends. CDR1 is KGHSH and CDR2 is LQKENI in the germline V gene. The CDR3 spells CASSPFYNTEAFF. DNA of the CDR3: TGTGCCAGCTCACCATTCTATAACACTGAAGCTTTCTTT.

The V gene is TRBV5-1, the J gene TRBJ2-6; 9 bases are a match to TRBD1. Per the germline V gene, CDR1 is SGHRS and CDR2 is YFSETQ. After removal of 7 bases from V and 2 bases from J, the junction contained 7 bases not matched to a gene. There are 16 residues in the CDR3. The CDR3 here is CASEQGAEAGANVLTF. In nucleotides, the CDR3 is TGCGCCAGCGAACAGGGGGCGGAGGCTGGGGCCAACGTCCTGACTTTC.

V and J are TRBV5-1 and TRBJ2-1; TRBD2 aligns across 9 bases. CDR3 length: 14 amino acids. Germline assignment: CDR1 SGHRS and CDR2 YFSETQ. V lost 3 bases to trimming and J lost 12 bases; unmatched junction nucleotides: 10. The CDR3 sequence: CASSWGSGGPLQFF. Here the CDR3 DNA reads TGCGCCAGCAGCTGGGGAAGCGGGGGGCCGCTGCAGTTCTTC.

V usage is TRBV5-1 and J usage is TRBJ2-2; tentative D call: TRBD2 (6 bases). With 2 bases removed from V and 3 bases from J, the gap between germline ends came to 20 bases. The germline CDR1 and CDR2 sequences are SGHRS and YFSETQ. This CDR3 is 18 amino acids long. CDR3 region: CASSFSGTTRADTGELFF. In nucleotides, the CDR3 is TGCGCCAGCAGCTTTTCTGGAACGACTAGGGCGGACACCGGGGAGCTGTTTTTT. The complete variable domain, with remaining parts taken from reference TRBV5-1 and TRBJ2-2, reads KAGVTQTPRYLIKTRGQQVTLSCSPISGHRSVSWYQQTPGQGLQFLFEYFSETQRNKGNFPGRFSGRQFSNSRSEMNVSTLELGDSALYLCASSFSGTTRADTGELFFGEGSRLTVL.

Details on this clone: The sample contains more than one DNA sequence encoding this CDR3. This chain links TRBV18 with TRBJ2-3, with D unresolved. Germline-derived CDR1 and CDR2 are KGHSH and LQKENI. The CDR3 consists of 13 residues. V was pared by 2 bases and J by 2 bases, with 5 bases between. CDR3 region: CASSPGFTDTQYF. For the CDR3, the DNA is TGTGCCAGCTCACCAGGATTCACAGATACGCAGTATTTT.

V and J are TRBV29-1 and TRBJ2-5, with TRBD2 matching 12 bases. TRBJ2-7 explains the end of the DNA better; the J call may be wrong. Germline loops: CDR1 SQVTM, CDR2 ANQGSEA. The CDR3 is made up of 14 amino acids. CDR3 region: CSVETLAGGYEQYF. The CDR3 region has the DNA TGCAGCGTTGAAACACTAGCGGGAGGCTACGAGCAGTACTTC.

The gene calls are TRBV10-2 and TRBJ2-3, with 8 bases that match TRBD2. The CDR3 runs 14 residues. Trimming cost V 6 bases and J 3 bases; bases outside gene matches: 5. The germline V gene has CDR1 WSHSY and CDR2 SAAADI. The CDR3 region has the DNA TGCGCCAGCAGACGGGGGGGCATGACAGATACGCAGTATTTT. Its translation is CASRRGGMTDTQYF.

Only one count was recorded for this clone. The chain employs TRBV6-5 and TRBJ1-3, with D possibly being TRBD1 (6 bases). Germline loops: CDR1 MNHEY, CDR2 SVGAGI. CDR3 length equals 13 residues. V was clipped by 4 bases and J by 4 bases, with 8 bases between them. The CDR3 region has the DNA TGTGCCAGCAGTTGGGGGCACGGAAACACCATATATTTT. Residues: CASSWGHGNTIYF.

The chain is built from TRBV25-1 and TRBJ2-3; the match to TRBD1 covers 7 bases. This CDR3 is 17 amino acids long. CDR1 and CDR2 (germline): MGHDK, SYGVNS. J gave up 0 bases and V 6 bases, and 12 bases lay outside the gene matches. The CDR3 sequence is CASSGVGDRRSTDTQYF. DNA for the CDR3: TGTGCCAGCAGCGGGGTTGGGGACAGACGTAGCACAGATACGCAGTATTTT.

The chain recombines TRBV6-1 with TRBJ2-4; D call uncertain. Germline-derived CDR1 and CDR2 are MNHNS and SASEGT. The germline V and J ends were trimmed by 4 bases and 13 bases, with 11 bases remaining between them. The CDR3 spans 11 residues. CDR3 nucleotides: TGTGCCAGCAGTGTAGGGCTGATACAGTACTTC. Translating it yields CASSVGLIQYF.

The rearrangement uses TRBV28 and TRBJ1-2; 7 bases map to TRBD1. The CDR3 extends over 13 amino acids. The junction had 4 bases not matched to a gene; V was cut back by 5 bases and J by 4 bases. CDR1 is MDHEN, CDR2 SYDVKM, per germline. The CDR3 sequence: CASSRQGTYGYTF. CDR3 nucleotide sequence: TGTGCCAGCAGTCGACAGGGAACCTATGGCTACACCTTC.